These 15 T cell receptor beta chains came from one sample sequenced in a study of blood T cell repertoires in COVID-19. Here immunoSEQ multiplex PCR was the method, and the copy in TCRdb shows in-frame clones only, minus some. The sample includes 100,000 to 150,000 clones, around 89% of them seen just once. What was sequenced was peripheral blood. The source of these receptors is a man aged 45-65 years with active or convalescent COVID-19.

The V gene is TRBV5-1, the J gene TRBJ1-1; D call uncertain. The ends were cut back, 0 bases at V and 1 base at J, with 7 bases in the middle. The CDR3 extends over 14 amino acids. Germline-derived CDR1 and CDR2 are SGHRS and YFSETQ. The CDR3 bases are TGCGCCAGCAGCTTGGCGAGCTCGAACACTGAAGCTTTCTTT. It specifies CASSLASSNTEAFF. The complete variable domain, with remaining parts taken from reference TRBV5-1 and TRBJ1-1, reads KAGVTQTPRYLIKTRGQQVTLSCSPISGHRSVSWYQQTPGQGLQFLFEYFSETQRNKGNFPGRFSGRQFSNSRSEMNVSTLELGDSALYLCASSLASSNTEAFFGQGTRLTVV.

The chain joins TRBV5-6 to TRBJ2-7, with 8 bases fitting TRBD1. Unmatched junction bases numbered 2, after V lost 1 base and J lost 2 bases. The CDR3 has 14 residues. Germline V CDR1 and CDR2: SGHDT, YYEEEE. The CDR3 region has the DNA TGTGCCAGCAGCTTGCCAGGGGGCCCCTACGAGCAGTACTTC. Translating gives CASSLPGGPYEQYF.

The CDR3 DNA reads TGTGCCAGCAAAGGGGCGGTCGGTTCACCCCTCCACTTT. It yields the protein CASKGAVGSPLHF. The chain recombines TRBV28 with TRBJ1-6, with D possibly matching TRBD1 (5 bases). The V and J ends lost 7 bases and 9 bases respectively, with 13 bases between them. Germline V gives CDR1 MDHEN, CDR2 SYDVKM. CDR3 size: 13 residues.

This chain connects TRBV27 to TRBJ2-2; D is possibly TRBD1 (5 bases). The V end lost 7 bases, the J end lost 7 bases, and 13 bases lay between the germline ends. The germline gives CDR1 MNHEY, CDR2 SMNVEV (reference sequence). The CDR3 consists of 13 residues. The CDR3 loop is CASIGHRGGELFF. CDR3 coding DNA: TGTGCCAGCATCGGACACCGCGGCGGGGAGCTGTTTTTT.

This sequence joins TRBV7-2 and TRBJ1-6; D is perhaps TRBD1 (5 bases). Germline CDR1 SGHTA, CDR2 FQGNSA. The V and J ends lost 2 bases and 6 bases respectively, with 11 bases between them. CDR3 length: 15 residues. CDR3 region: CASSLPKGFNSPLHF. As DNA, the CDR3 is TGTGCCAGCAGCTTACCGAAGGGGTTTAATTCACCCCTCCACTTT. The complete variable domain, with remaining parts taken from reference TRBV7-2 and TRBJ1-6, reads GAGVSQSPSNKVTEKGKDVELRCDPISGHTALYWYRQSLGQGLEFLIYFQGNSAPDKSGLPSDRFSAERTGGSVSTLTIQRTQQEDSAVYLCASSLPKGFNSPLHFGNGTRLTVT.

This sequence joins TRBV5-1 and TRBJ1-1; perhaps TRBD1 as D (5 bases). Between the trimmed V and J ends, which lost 3 bases and 1 base, there was a span of 10 bases. The CDR3 length is 14 residues. Germline-derived CDR1 and CDR2 are SGHRS and YFSETQ. The CDR3 loop is CASSSTGQNTEAFF. CDR3 in DNA: TGCGCCAGCAGCTCCACAGGCCAGAACACTGAAGCTTTCTTT.

The chain employs TRBV29-1 and TRBJ2-3; unclear D gene. V was clipped by 2 bases and J by 2 bases, with 17 bases between them. The CDR3 totals 16 residues. Germline V gene lookup returns CDR1 SQVTM and CDR2 ANQGSEA. CDR3 amino acids: CSVETRVAQHTDTQYF. In nucleotides, the CDR3 is TGCAGCGTTGAAACTCGGGTGGCGCAACACACAGATACGCAGTATTTT.

The chain has TRBV7-2 and TRBJ2-4, with a tentative D call TRBD1 (6 bases). The length of the CDR3 is 14 residues. The germline gives CDR1 SGHTA, CDR2 FQGNSA. V gave up 5 bases and J gave up 8 bases, with 16 bases separating them. CDR3 in DNA: TGTGCCAGCAGCCCACTAGGGGGACGGGACATTCAGTACTTC. Its translation is CASSPLGGRDIQYF.

The chain uses TRBV28 and TRBJ1-5; TRBD1 agrees at 7 bases. This CDR3 region has 16 residues. Germline V lookup: CDR1 MDHEN, CDR2 SYDVKM. V was pared by 7 bases and J by 2 bases, with 11 bases of the junction left unmatched. This CDR3 is CASITYRGGGNQPQHF. The CDR3 nucleotides read TGTGCCAGCATAACTTACAGGGGAGGAGGCAATCAGCCCCAGCATTTT.

The V call is TRBV6-1, the J call TRBJ1-5; D is undetermined. The CDR3 runs to 17 residues. V was cut by 0 bases and J by 4 bases, with 16 bases left in between. Germline loops: CDR1 MNHNS, CDR2 SASEGT. Here the CDR3 reads CASSEAGTRTMNQPQHF. The CDR3 region has the DNA TGTGCCAGCAGTGAAGCTGGCACAAGAACTATGAATCAGCCCCAGCATTTT.

The rearrangement uses TRBV18 and TRBJ1-5; weak D call: TRBD1 (6 bases). Germline V gene sequence: CDR1 KGHSH, CDR2 LQKENI. The CDR3 length is 14 residues. Trimming removed 0 bases from V and 5 bases from J, with 8 bases in between. CDR3 amino acids: CASSPPAGDQPQHF. For the CDR3, the DNA is TGTGCCAGCTCACCACCGGCAGGGGATCAGCCCCAGCATTTT.

This clone was recorded only once. The genes are TRBV29-1 and TRBJ2-7; 8 bases are shared with TRBD2. In germline, CDR1 is SQVTM, CDR2 ANQGSEA. The CDR3 runs 12 residues. With 5 bases clipped from V and 3 bases from J, the junction kept 3 bases outside the gene matches. The DNA of the CDR3 is TGCAGCGTTTATCTAGCGGGCTACGAGCAGTACTTC. Its protein product is CSVYLAGYEQYF.

This clone was found a few times. V and J are TRBV19 and TRBJ2-5; 11 nucleotides agree with TRBD2. Germline V gene sequence: CDR1 LNHDA, CDR2 SQIVND (reference sequence). The junction had 5 bases not matched to a gene; V was cut back by 1 base and J by 7 bases. This CDR3 region has 15 residues. This CDR3 is CASSIGLAGGGTQYF. CDR3 bases: TGTGCCAGTAGTATAGGGCTAGCGGGGGGTGGGACCCAGTACTTC.

Here the CDR3 DNA reads TGCAGCGTTGTACTAGCGGGGGGGAACACCGGGGAGCTGTTTTTT. Protein sequence: CSVVLAGGNTGELFF. The chain carries TRBV29-1 and TRBJ2-2; 12 bases are a match to TRBD2. CDR3 length: 15 residues. After removal of 4 bases from V and 1 base from J, the junction contained 1 base not matched to a gene. Per the germline V gene, CDR1 is SQVTM and CDR2 is ANQGSEA.

This clone appeared a few times. The J gene is TRBJ2-7, the V gene TRBV25-1; tentatively, D is TRBD1 (5 bases). Looked up from germline, CDR1 is MGHDK and CDR2 is SYGVNS. This CDR3 has 13 amino acids. V dropped 2 bases and J dropped 3 bases, with 8 bases sitting between them. The CDR3 sequence: CASSEPQGYEQYF. CDR3 in DNA: TGTGCCAGCAGTGAACCCCAGGGCTACGAGCAGTACTTC.